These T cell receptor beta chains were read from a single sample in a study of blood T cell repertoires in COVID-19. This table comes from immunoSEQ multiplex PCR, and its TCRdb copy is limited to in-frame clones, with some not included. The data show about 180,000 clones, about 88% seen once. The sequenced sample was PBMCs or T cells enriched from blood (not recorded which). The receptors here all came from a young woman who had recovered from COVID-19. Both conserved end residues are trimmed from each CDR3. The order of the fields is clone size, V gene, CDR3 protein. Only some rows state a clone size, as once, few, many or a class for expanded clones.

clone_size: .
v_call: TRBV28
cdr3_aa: ASSPPRVGNSPLH

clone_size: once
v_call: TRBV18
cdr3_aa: ASSLRQGDLSSGYT

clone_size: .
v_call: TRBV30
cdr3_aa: AWSRGQGGGDTQY

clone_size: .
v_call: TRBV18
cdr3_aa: ASSPSLGQGTTNEKLF

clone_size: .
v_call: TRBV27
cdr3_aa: ASSPNGINNEQF

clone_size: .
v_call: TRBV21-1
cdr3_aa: ASSKIARGIRTDTQY

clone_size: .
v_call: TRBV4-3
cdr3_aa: ASSQRAGQSSFNSPLH

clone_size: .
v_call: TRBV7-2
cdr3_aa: ASSLVGGGVSGNTIY

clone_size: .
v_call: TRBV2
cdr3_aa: ASSYTYRDFKETQY

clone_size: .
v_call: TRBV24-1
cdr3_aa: ATSDRRDSRYNEQF

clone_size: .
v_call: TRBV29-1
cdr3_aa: SVVRGFSYNEQF

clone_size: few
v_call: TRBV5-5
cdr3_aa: ASSSAGTTAGNQPQH

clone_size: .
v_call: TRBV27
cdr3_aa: ASSPLTSGEISYEQY

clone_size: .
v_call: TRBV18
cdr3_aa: ASSPVTGDGYT

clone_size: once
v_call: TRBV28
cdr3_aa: ASNGRGGETQY

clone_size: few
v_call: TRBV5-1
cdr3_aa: ASSPSGGVPDTQY

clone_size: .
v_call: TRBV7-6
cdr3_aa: ASSSLGGTMNTEAF

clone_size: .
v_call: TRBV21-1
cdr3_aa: ASSARTGPRANYGYT

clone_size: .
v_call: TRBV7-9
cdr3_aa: ASSLGTGLRNEKLF

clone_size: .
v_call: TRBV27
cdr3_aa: ASSLSFRTSGEVARTGELF

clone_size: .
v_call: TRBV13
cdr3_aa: ASTPGRGYPSYTEAF

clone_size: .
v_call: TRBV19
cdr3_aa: ASRTGGTYNEQF

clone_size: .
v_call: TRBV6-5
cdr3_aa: ASTPPGGSGEQY

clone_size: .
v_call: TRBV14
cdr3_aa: ASSQSRASGGLLGGYEQY

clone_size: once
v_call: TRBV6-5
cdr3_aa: ASSSQGNYGYT

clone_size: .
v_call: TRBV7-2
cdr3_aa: ASRSHRWGDTGELF

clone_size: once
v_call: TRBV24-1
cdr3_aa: ATSDSSGTGATYEQY

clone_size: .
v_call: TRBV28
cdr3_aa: ASSLLGQGANEQF